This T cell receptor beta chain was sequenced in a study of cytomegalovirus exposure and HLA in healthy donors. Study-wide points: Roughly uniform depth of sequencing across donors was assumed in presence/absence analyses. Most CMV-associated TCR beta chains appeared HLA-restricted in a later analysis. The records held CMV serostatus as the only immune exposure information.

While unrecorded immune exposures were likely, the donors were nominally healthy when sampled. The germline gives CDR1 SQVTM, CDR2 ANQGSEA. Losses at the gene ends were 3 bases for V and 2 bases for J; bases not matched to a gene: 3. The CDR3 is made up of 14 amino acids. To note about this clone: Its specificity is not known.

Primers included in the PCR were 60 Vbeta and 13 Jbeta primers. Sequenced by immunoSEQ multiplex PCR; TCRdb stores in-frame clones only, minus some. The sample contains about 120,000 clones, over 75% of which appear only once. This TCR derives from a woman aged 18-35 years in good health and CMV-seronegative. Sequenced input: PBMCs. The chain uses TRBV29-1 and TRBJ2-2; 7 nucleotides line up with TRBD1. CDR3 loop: CSVEGTANTGELFF. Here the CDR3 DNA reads TGCAGCGTTGAGGGGACAGCTAACACCGGGGAGCTGTTTTTT.